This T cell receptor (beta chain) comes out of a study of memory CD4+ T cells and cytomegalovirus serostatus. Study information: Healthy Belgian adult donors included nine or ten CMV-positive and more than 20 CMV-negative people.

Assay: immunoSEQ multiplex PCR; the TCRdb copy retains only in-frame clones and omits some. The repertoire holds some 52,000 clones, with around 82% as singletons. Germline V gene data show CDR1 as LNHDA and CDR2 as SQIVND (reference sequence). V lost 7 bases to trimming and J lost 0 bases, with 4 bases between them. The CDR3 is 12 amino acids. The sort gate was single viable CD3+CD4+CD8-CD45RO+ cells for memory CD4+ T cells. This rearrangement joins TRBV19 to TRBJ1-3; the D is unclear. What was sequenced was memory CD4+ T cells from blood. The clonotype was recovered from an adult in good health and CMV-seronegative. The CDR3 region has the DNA TGTGCCAGTAAGAACTCTGGAAACACCATATATTTT. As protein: CASKNSGNTIYF.